This T cell receptor beta chain was documented in a study of cytomegalovirus exposure and HLA in healthy donors. Study-level background: The roughly 130 validation repertoires, a later analysis reported, used the same platform as the 600 to 700 repertoires from the first cohort.

Overall study results and limits: Among TCR beta chains, those listed as cytomegalovirus-associated numbered approximately 150. Accounts indicate the classifier identified cytomegalovirus status with strong specificity and sensitivity. Rarity held for most TCR sequences, but there were some public TCRs that occurred in many donors.

A word on this clone: The antigen is unknown.

Repertoires were generated with immunoSEQ multiplex PCR, while TCRdb's copy carries only in-frame clones and drops some. The sample carries under 95,000 clones, less than 95% recorded once. The ends were cut back, 1 base at V and 5 bases at J, with 15 bases in the middle. Germline-derived CDR1 and CDR2 are MGHDK and SYGVNS. CDR3 length: 15 amino acids. The chain joins TRBV25-1 to TRBJ2-7; D might be TRBD2 (5 bases). The sample consisted of PBMCs. The sequence was collected from a woman between 18 and 29 years old in good health and CMV-seropositive. The CDR3 DNA follows: TGTGCCAGCAGTGAATTTCGGGGAGAAGGGAACGAGCAGTACTTC. This sequence encodes CASSEFRGEGNEQYF.